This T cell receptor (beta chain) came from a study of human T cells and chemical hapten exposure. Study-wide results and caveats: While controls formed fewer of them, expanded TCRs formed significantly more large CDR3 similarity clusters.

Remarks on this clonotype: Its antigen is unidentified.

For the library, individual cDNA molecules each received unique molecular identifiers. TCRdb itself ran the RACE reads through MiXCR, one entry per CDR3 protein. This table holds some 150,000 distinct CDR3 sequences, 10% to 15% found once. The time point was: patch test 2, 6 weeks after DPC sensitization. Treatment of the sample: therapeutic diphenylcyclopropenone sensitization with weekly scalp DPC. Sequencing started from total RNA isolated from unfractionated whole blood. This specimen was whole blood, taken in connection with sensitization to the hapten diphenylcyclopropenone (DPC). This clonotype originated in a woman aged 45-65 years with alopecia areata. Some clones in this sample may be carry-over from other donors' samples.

CDR3 loop: CASSLDGPAYEQYF. For the CDR3, the DNA is TGTGCCAGCAGCTTGGACGGGCCGGCCTACGAGCAGTACTTC. The chain uses TRBV11-2 and TRBJ2-7; D is unclear. V was cut by 3 bases and J by 2 bases, with 11 bases left in between. There are 14 residues in the CDR3. Per germline, CDR1 SGHAT and CDR2 FQNNGV.